This T cell receptor beta chain was identified in a study of blood T cell repertoires in COVID-19. In the source study's methods: Estimation of nucleated cell counts relied on the amplification of reference gene primers. The assay was immunoSEQ multiplex PCR, and TCRdb's table has in-frame clones only and misses some. The DNA was the basis for D and trimming; V, J and clone size are from that table. This table holds some 250,000 clones, around 85% found once. The V gene's germline CDR1 is SEHNR and CDR2 FQNEAQ (reference sequence). Trimming removed 1 base from V and 1 base from J, with 11 bases in between. The CDR3 contains 16 residues. Clinical histories supplied by participants themselves formed the basis of cohort assignment.

The TCR sequence derives from a woman in her forties or fifties who had recovered from COVID-19. The V and J genes are TRBV7-9 and TRBJ1-3; D is undetermined. Source material: PBMCs or T cells enriched from blood (not recorded which). In DNA, the CDR3 is TGTGCCAGCAGCTTAGGGCCATTGCTGTCTGGAAACACCATATATTTT. Translating it yields CASSLGPLLSGNTIYF.